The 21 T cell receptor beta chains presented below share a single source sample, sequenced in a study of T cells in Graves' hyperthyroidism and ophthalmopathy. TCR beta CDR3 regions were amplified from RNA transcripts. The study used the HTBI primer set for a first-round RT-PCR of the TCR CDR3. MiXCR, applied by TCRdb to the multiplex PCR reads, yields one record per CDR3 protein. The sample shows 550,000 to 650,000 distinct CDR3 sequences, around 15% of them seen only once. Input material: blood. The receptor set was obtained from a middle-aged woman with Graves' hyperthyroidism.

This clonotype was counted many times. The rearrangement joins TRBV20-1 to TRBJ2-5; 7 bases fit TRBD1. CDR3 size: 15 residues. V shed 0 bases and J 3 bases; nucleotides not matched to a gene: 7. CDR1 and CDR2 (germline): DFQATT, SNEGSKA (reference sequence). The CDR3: CSARDGQVIKETQYF. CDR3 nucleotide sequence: TGCAGTGCTAGAGACGGACAGGTGATTAAAGAGACCCAGTACTTC.

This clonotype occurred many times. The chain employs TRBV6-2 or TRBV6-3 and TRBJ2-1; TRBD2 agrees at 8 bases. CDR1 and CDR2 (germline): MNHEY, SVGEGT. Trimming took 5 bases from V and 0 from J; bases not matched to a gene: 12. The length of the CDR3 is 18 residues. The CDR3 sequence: CASSHLLAEASSYNEQFF. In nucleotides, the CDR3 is TGTGCCAGCAGTCACTTACTAGCGGAAGCGAGCTCCTACAATGAGCAGTTCTTC.

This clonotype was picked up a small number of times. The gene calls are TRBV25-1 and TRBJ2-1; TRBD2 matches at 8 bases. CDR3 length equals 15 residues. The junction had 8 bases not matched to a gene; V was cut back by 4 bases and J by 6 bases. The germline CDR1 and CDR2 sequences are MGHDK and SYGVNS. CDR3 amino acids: CASSVRLATFNEQFF. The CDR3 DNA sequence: TGTGCCAGCAGTGTCCGACTAGCGACGTTCAATGAGCAGTTCTTC.

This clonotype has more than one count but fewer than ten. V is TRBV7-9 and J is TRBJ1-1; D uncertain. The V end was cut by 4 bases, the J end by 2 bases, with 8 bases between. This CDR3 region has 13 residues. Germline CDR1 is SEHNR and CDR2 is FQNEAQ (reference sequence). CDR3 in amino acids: CASSSDFNTEAFF. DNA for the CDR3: TGTGCCAGCAGCTCCGATTTCAACACTGAAGCTTTCTTT.

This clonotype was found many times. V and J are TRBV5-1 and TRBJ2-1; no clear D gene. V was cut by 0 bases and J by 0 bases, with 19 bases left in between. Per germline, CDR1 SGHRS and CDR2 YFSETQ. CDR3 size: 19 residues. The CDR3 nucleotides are TGCGCCAGCAGCTTGGCGCCCCCCGGTTCGATGGGCTCCTACAATGAGCAGTTCTTC. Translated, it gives CASSLAPPGSMGSYNEQFF.

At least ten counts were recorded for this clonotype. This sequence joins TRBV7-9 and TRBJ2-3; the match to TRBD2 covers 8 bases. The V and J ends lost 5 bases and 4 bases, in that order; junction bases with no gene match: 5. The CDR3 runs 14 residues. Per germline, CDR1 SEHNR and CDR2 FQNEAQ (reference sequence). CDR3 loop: CASSASGSADTQYF. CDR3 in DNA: TGTGCCAGCAGCGCCAGCGGGAGCGCAGATACGCAGTATTTT.

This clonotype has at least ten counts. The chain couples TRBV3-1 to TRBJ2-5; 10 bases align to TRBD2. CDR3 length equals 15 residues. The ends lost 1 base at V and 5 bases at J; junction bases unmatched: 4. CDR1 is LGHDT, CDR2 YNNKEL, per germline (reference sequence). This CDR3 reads CASSQASGSLETQYF. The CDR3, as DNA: TGTGCCAGCAGCCAAGCTAGCGGGAGTCTCGAGACCCAGTACTTC.

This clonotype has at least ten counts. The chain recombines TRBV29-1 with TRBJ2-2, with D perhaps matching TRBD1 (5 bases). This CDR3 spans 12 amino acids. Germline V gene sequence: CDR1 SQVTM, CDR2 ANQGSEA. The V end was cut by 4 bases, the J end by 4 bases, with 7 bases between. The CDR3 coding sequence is TGCAGCGTTGGCAGGGTCACCGGGGAGCTGTTTTTT. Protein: CSVGRVTGELFF.

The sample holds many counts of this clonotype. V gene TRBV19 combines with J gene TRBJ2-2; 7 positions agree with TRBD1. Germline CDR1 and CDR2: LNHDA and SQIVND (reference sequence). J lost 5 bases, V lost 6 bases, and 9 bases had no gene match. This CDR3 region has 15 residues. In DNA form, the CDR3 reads TGTGCCAGTAGCCCCGGGACAGTCGGTACCGGGGAGCTGTTTTTT. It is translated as CASSPGTVGTGELFF.

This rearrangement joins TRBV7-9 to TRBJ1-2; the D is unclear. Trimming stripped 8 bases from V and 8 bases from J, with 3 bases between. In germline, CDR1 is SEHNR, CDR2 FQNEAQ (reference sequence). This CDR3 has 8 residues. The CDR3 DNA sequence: TGTGCCAGCCAAGGCTACACCTTC. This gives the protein CASQGYTF. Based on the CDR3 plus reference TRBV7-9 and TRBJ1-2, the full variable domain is DTGVSQNPRHKITKRGQNVTFRCDPISEHNRLYWYRQTLGQGPEFLTYFQNEAQLEKSRLLSDRFSAERPKGSFSTLEIQRTEQGDSAMYLCASQGYTFGSGTRLTVV.

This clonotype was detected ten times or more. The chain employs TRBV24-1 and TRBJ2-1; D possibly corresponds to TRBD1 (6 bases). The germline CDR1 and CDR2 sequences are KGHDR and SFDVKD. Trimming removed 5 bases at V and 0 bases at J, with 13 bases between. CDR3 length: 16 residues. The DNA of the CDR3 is TGTGCCACCAGTGCCTCGGTAGGGGGCTCCTACAATGAGCAGTTCTTC. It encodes CATSASVGGSYNEQFF.

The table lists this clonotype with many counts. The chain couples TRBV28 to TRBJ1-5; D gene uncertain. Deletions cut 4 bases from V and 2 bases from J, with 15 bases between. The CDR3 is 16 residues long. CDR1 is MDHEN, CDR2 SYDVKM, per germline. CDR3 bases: TGTGCCAGCAGTTGGGGTGCGGGATATGGCAATCAGCCCCAGCATTTT. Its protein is CASSWGAGYGNQPQHF.

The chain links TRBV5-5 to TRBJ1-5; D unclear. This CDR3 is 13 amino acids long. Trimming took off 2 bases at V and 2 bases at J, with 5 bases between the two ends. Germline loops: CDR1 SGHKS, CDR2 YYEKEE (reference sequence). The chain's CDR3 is CASSFQGNQPQHF. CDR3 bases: TGTGCCAGCAGCTTTCAAGGCAATCAGCCCCAGCATTTT.

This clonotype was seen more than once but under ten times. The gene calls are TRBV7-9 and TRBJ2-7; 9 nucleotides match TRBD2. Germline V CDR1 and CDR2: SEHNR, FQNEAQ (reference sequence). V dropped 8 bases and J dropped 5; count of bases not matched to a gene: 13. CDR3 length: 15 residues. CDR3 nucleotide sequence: TGTGCCAGCGGCCCCGTTATAGCGGGAGACCACGAGCAGTACTTC. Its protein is CASGPVIAGDHEQYF.

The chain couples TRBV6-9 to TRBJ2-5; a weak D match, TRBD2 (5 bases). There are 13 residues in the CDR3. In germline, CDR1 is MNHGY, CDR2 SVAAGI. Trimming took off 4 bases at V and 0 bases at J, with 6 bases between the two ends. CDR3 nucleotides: TGTGCCAGCAGTTCGGGATACCAAGAGACCCAGTACTTC. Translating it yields CASSSGYQETQYF.

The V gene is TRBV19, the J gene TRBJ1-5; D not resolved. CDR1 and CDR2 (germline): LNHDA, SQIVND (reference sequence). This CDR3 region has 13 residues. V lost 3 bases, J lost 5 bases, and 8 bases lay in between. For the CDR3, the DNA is TGTGCCAGTAGTATGGGAGTTTATCAGCCCCAGCATTTT. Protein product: CASSMGVYQPQHF.

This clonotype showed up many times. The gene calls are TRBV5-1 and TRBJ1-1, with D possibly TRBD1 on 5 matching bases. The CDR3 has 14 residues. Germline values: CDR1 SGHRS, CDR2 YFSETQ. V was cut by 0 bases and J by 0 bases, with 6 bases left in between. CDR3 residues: CASSLAGMNTEAFF. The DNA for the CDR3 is TGCGCCAGCAGCTTGGCAGGGATGAACACTGAAGCTTTCTTT.

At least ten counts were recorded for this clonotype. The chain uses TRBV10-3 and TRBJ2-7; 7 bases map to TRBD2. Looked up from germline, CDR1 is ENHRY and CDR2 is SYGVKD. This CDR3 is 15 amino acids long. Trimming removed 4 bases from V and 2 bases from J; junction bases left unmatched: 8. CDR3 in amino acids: CAISGTGTTTYEQYF. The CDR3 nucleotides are TGTGCCATCAGTGGCACCGGGACTACTACCTACGAGCAGTACTTC.

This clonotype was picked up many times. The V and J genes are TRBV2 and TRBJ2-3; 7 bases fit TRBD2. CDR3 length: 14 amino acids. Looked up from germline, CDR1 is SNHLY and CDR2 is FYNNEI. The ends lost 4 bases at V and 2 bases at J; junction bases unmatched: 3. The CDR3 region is CASSGAGNTDTQYF. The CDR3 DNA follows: TGTGCCAGCAGTGGAGCGGGGAACACAGATACGCAGTATTTT.

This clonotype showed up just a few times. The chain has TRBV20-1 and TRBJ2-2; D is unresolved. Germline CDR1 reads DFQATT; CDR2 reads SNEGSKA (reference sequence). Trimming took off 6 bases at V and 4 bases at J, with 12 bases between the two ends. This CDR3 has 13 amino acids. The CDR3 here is CSASKTVTGELFF. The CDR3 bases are TGCAGTGCCAGTAAGACCGTCACCGGGGAGCTGTTTTTT.

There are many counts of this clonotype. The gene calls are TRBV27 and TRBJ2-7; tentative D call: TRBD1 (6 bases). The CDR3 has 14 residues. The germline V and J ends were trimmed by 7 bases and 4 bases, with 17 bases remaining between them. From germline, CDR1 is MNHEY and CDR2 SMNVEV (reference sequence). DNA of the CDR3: TGTGCCAGCAACCCGACAGGACCAACGTACGAGCAGTACTTC. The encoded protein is CASNPTGPTYEQYF.